The rows below give T cell receptor beta chains drawn from one sample of a study of blood T cell repertoires in COVID-19. Here immunoSEQ multiplex PCR was the method, and the copy in TCRdb shows in-frame clones only, minus some. This table holds some 240,000 clones, roughly nine tenths found once. Sequencing was performed on peripheral blood. The origin of the receptors is a woman aged 40 to 50 who had recovered from COVID-19. CDR3s include the opening cysteine and the closing phenylalanine or tryptophan. A D gene is named only where the DNA matches it firmly. Clone sizes are given selectively: once, few, many, or a class where the clone is expanded.

TRBV27,-,-,TRBJ1-4,TGTGCCAGCAGTTTATTCCGGGGAAAGGGCGTTAGTGAAAAACTGTTTTTT,CASSLFRGKGVSEKLFF
TRBV9,-,-,TRBJ2-1,TGTGCCAGCAGCGTCTATCTGAGCTCCTACAATGAGCAGTTCTTC,CASSVYLSSYNEQFF
TRBV5-1,-,TRBD1,TRBJ1-2,TGCGCCAGCAGCTGGGGACAGCACTTC,CASSWGQHF
TRBV3-1/TRBV3-2,once,TRBD1,TRBJ1-2,TGTGCCAGCAGCCCGGACAGGTACTATGGCTACACCTTC,CASSPDRYYGYTF
TRBV7-2,-,-,TRBJ1-3,TGTGCCAGCAGCTCCGGACAGGGAAACACCATATATTTT,CASSSGQGNTIYF
TRBV18,-,-,TRBJ2-3,TGTGCCAGCTCACCGGCCACCGGCACAGATACGCAGTATTTT,CASSPATGTDTQYF
TRBV18,-,-,TRBJ2-5,TGTGCCAGCTCATCCCGGGAAGAAGAGACCCAGTACTTC,CASSSREEETQYF
TRBV27,-,-,TRBJ1-2,TGTGCCAGCAGTTTACGGGGCTATGGCTACACCTTC,CASSLRGYGYTF
TRBV18,-,-,TRBJ1-1,TGTGCCAGCTCACCGAGGGTGGTGAACACTGAAGCTTTCTTT,CASSPRVVNTEAFF
TRBV27,once,TRBD1,TRBJ1-1,TGTGCCAGCAGTCGAAGGACAGGGGGAACTGAAGCTTTCTTT,CASSRRTGGTEAFF
TRBV3-1/TRBV3-2,-,-,TRBJ1-6,TGTGCCAGCAGCCAAAGGGGGGGAGGCTCACCCCTCCACTTT,CASSQRGGGSPLHF
TRBV4-1,-,-,TRBJ1-6,TGCGCCAGCAGCCAAGGTCGTACGGGATGGAATTCACCCCTCCACTTT,CASSQGRTGWNSPLHF
TRBV28,once,TRBD1,TRBJ1-2,TGTGCCAGCAGTCTTCTAGACAGGGATGGGGGCTACACCTTC,CASSLLDRDGGYTF
TRBV5-6,-,-,TRBJ1-1,TGTGCCAGCAGCTTGGCCAGGAACACTGAAGCTTTCTTT,CASSLARNTEAFF
TRBV29-1,-,-,TRBJ2-1,TGCAGCGTTGAACCTGTCGCTCGGTGGTATGAGCAGTTCTTC,CSVEPVARWYEQFF
TRBV15,-,-,TRBJ1-3,TGTGCCACAAAAGACGGACACTCTGGAAACACCATATATTTT,CATKDGHSGNTIYF
TRBV28,once,-,TRBJ1-1,TGTGCCAGCAGTTTGGACCCCCAGGGGAACACTGAAGCTTTCTTT,CASSLDPQGNTEAFF
TRBV11-2,-,-,TRBJ2-5,TGTGCCAGCAGCCATACAGGAGAGACCCAGTACTTC,CASSHTGETQYF
TRBV4-3,-,-,TRBJ2-5,TGCGCCAGCAGCCAATATGGAGGCGGAGAGACCCAGTACTTC,CASSQYGGGETQYF
TRBV19,once,-,TRBJ1-5,TGTGCCAGTAATAGAGGGCAGTCATATAGCAATCAGCCCCAGCATTTT,CASNRGQSYSNQPQHF
TRBV10-3,-,-,TRBJ1-2,TGTGCCATCCTCGGGACACCCGTCTGGGGCTACACCTTC,CAILGTPVWGYTF
TRBV11-1,-,-,TRBJ2-1,TGTGCCAGCAGCTTAGGACAGGAACCCGACAATGAGCAGTTCTTC,CASSLGQEPDNEQFF
TRBV9,-,TRBD2,TRBJ2-5,TGTGCCAGCAGCGTAGACGCGCTAGCGGGTCAAGAGACCCAGTACTTC,CASSVDALAGQETQYF
TRBV19,-,-,TRBJ2-2,TGTGCCAGTACTTACACCGGGGAGCTGTTTTTT,CASTYTGELFF
TRBV10-3,-,-,TRBJ2-1,TGTGCCATCAGTGAATGGGGGGATGAGCAGTTCTTC,CAISEWGDEQFF
TRBV5-5,-,-,TRBJ1-5,TGTGCCAGCAGCTTGGCCGTCGGGGTGGGTCAGCCCCAGCATTTT,CASSLAVGVGQPQHF
TRBV30,once,TRBD2,TRBJ2-1,TGTGCCCATGGAAGCGGGGGGTCCATCAATGAGCAGTTCTTC,CAHGSGGSINEQFF
TRBV7-8,-,-,TRBJ2-3,TGTGCCAGCAGCCCTAGAGCCGGACAAACAGATACGCAGTATTTT,CASSPRAGQTDTQYF
TRBV7-2,-,TRBD1,TRBJ2-3,TGTGCCAGCAGGCAAACAGGGGGCCGTTTCACAGATACGCAGTATTTT,CASRQTGGRFTDTQYF
TRBV12-5,-,-,TRBJ2-1,TGTGCTAGTGGTTCATCTCTTCAGGGTGGGGATGAGCAGTTCTTC,CASGSSLQGGDEQFF
TRBV28,once,TRBD1,TRBJ2-3,TGTGCCAGCGGGGGTGACAGGGGCTTCACAGATACGCAGTATTTT,CASGGDRGFTDTQYF
TRBV18,-,TRBD1,TRBJ1-4,TGTGCCAGCTCACCACAGGACAGGGGGGAAAAACTGTTTTTT,CASSPQDRGEKLFF
TRBV19,-,TRBD2,TRBJ2-1,TGTGCCAGTAGTATCCATAGCGGGAGGTCCTACAATGAGCAGTTCTTC,CASSIHSGRSYNEQFF
TRBV7-2,-,-,TRBJ2-3,TGTGCCAGCAGCCCTATCCGGGACACAGATACGCAGTATTTT,CASSPIRDTDTQYF
TRBV2,-,TRBD2,TRBJ2-5,TGTGCCAGCAGTGAGGGACTAGCGCCACTGACCCAGTACTTC,CASSEGLAPLTQYF
TRBV3-1/TRBV3-2,-,-,TRBJ2-5,TGTGCCAGCAGCCAAGGGGCTAGCGTAGAGACCCAGTACTTC,CASSQGASVETQYF
TRBV6-5,-,TRBD1,TRBJ1-4,TGTGCCAGCGCCCGGGACAGGGTTGATGAAAAACTGTTTTTT,CASARDRVDEKLFF
TRBV9,-,TRBD1,TRBJ1-3,TGTGCCAGCAGCGGCGGGACAGCCTCTGGAAACACCATATATTTT,CASSGGTASGNTIYF
TRBV5-1,few,-,TRBJ1-3,TGCGCCAGCAGCTTGCTTGCTAGCTCCGGAAACACCATATATTTT,CASSLLASSGNTIYF
TRBV10-3,-,-,TRBJ2-7,TGTGCCACCCGACGACGGAGCTTC,CATRRRSF
TRBV5-6,-,-,TRBJ2-3,TGTGCCAGCAGCACAATGTCGGTGGGCGGGAACACAGATACGCAGTATTTT,CASSTMSVGGNTDTQYF
TRBV15,-,-,TRBJ1-1,TGTGCCACCAGCAGAGACAGGGTAATTAAGAACACTGAAGCTTTCTTT,CATSRDRVIKNTEAFF
TRBV28,-,-,TRBJ1-1,TGTGCCAGCATTACCGGGGTTGGGACTGAAGCTTTCTTT,CASITGVGTEAFF
TRBV4-1,-,-,TRBJ2-3,TGCGCCAGCAGCCTCATACAGGAGAGAACAGATACGCAGTATTTT,CASSLIQERTDTQYF
TRBV5-4,-,TRBD2,TRBJ2-5,TGTGCCAGCAGGAAGCGGGGGGGCCTTCTTGAAACCCAGTACTTC,CASRKRGGLLETQYF
TRBV2,-,TRBD2,TRBJ2-1,TGTGCCAGCAGGGAAGCGGGAGGCTCCTACAATGAGCAGTTCTTC,CASREAGGSYNEQFF
TRBV11-3,-,-,TRBJ1-3,TGTGCCAGCAGCTTAGTCACCAGGCCCCCTGGAAACACCATATATTTT,CASSLVTRPPGNTIYF
TRBV19,-,-,TRBJ1-5,TGTGCCAGTAGTATGGTCTATAGCAATCAGCCCCAGCATTTT,CASSMVYSNQPQHF
TRBV19,few,TRBD1,TRBJ1-5,TGTGCCAGTAGTATAAAGACAGGGAAGAGTCTCAATCAGCCCCAGCATTTT,CASSIKTGKSLNQPQHF
TRBV6-2/TRBV6-3,-,TRBD1,TRBJ2-4,TGTGCCAGCAGTACCCGGGACAGAAAAAACATTCAGTACTTC,CASSTRDRKNIQYF
TRBV7-9,-,TRBD1,TRBJ2-1,TGTGCCAGCAGCATTCGGACAGGCCCTTTCTCCTACAATGAGCAGTTCTTC,CASSIRTGPFSYNEQFF
TRBV5-1,-,-,TRBJ1-1,TGCGCCAGCGGCAGGGATGGGGACACTGAAGCTTTCTTT,CASGRDGDTEAFF
TRBV30,-,-,TRBJ1-2,TGTGCCTGGGCTAACAGGGAGCAGGCTGGCTACACCTTC,CAWANREQAGYTF